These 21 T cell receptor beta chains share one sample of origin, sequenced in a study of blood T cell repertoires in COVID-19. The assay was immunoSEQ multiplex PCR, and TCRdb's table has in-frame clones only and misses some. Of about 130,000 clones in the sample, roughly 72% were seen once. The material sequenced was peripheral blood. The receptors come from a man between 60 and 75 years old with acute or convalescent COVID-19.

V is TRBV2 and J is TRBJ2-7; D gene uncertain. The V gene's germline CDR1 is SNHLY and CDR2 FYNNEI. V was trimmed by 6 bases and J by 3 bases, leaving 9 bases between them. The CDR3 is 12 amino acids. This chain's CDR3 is CASSRQDYEQYF. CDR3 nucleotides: TGTGCCAGCAGCCGACAAGACTACGAGCAGTACTTC.

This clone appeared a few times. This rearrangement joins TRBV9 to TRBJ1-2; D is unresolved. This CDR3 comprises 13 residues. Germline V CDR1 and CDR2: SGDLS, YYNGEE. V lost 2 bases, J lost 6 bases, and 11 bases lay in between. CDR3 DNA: TGTGCCAGCAGCGTCACGGGGAGAGATGGCTACACCTTC. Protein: CASSVTGRDGYTF.

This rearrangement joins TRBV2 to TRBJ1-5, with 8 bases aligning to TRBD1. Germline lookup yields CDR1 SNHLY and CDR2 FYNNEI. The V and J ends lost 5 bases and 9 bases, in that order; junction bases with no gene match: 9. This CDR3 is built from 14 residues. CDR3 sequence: CASSLGQAEWPQHF. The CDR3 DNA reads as TGTGCCAGCAGTCTGGGACAGGCCGAATGGCCCCAGCATTTT.

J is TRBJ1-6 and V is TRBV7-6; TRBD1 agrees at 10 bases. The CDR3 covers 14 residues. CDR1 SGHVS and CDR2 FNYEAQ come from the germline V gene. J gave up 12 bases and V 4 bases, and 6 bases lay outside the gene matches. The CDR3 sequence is CASSSGQGGGPLHF. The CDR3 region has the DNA TGTGCCAGCAGCTCTGGACAGGGGGGAGGACCCCTCCACTTT.

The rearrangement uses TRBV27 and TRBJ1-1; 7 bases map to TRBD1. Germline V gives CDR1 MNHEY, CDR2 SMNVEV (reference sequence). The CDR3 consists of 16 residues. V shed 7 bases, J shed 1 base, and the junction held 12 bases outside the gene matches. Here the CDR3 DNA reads TGTGCCAGCACCGCTAATCCCGGGACAGCGAACACTGAAGCTTTCTTT. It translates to CASTANPGTANTEAFF.

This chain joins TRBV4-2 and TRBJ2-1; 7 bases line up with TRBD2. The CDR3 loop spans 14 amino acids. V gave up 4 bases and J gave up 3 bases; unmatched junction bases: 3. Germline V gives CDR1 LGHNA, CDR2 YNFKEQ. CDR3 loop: CASSPLALYNEQFF. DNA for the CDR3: TGTGCCAGCAGCCCACTAGCGCTCTACAATGAGCAGTTCTTC.

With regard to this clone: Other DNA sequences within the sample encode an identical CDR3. In DNA form, the CDR3 reads TGTGCCAGCAGCCAAGGACTAGCGGGGGGCGGTGAGCAGTTCTTC. It encodes CASSQGLAGGGEQFF. The rearrangement links TRBV14 to TRBJ2-1; 13 bases align to TRBD2. Per germline, CDR1 SGHDN and CDR2 FVKESK. Losses at the gene ends were 1 base for V and 9 bases for J; bases not matched to a gene: 3. The CDR3 is 15 residues long.

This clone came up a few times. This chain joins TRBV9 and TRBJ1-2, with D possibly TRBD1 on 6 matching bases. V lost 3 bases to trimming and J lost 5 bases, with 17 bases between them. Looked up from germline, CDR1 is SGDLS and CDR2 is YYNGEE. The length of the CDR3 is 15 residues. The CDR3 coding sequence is TGTGCCAGCAGCGGAGACAGGACCTGGTCATATGGCTACACCTTC. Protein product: CASSGDRTWSYGYTF. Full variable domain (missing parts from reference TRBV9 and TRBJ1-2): DSGVTQTPKHLITATGQRVTLRCSPRSGDLSVYWYQQSLDQGLQFLIQYYNGEERAKGNILERFSAQQFPDLHSELNLSSLELGDSALYFCASSGDRTWSYGYTFGSGTRLTVV.

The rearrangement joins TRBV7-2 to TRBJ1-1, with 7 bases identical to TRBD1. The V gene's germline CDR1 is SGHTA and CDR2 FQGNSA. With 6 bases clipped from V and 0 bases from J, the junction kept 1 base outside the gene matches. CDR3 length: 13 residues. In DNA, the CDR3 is TGTGCCAGCAGAAGGGGGCTGAACACTGAAGCTTTCTTT. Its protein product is CASRRGLNTEAFF.

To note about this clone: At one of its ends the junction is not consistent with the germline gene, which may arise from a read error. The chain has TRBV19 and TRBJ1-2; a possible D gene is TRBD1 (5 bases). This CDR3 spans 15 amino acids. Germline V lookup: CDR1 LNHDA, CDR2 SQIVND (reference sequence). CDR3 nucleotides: TGTGCCAGTAGTCTAGACAGACAGAAGCTCTATGGCTACACCTTC. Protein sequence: CASSLDRQKLYGYTF.

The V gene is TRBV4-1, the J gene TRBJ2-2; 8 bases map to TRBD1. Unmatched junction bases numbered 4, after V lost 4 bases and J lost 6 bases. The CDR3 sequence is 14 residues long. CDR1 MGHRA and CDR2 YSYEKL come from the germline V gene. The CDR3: CASSRDRGPGELFF. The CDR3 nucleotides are TGCGCCAGCAGCCGAGACAGGGGACCCGGGGAGCTGTTTTTT.

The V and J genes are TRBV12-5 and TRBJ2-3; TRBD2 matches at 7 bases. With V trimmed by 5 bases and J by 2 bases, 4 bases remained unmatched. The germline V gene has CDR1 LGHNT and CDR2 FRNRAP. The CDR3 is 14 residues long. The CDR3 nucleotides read TGTGCTAGTGGTCGGGACTACTTCACAGATACGCAGTATTTT. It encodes CASGRDYFTDTQYF.

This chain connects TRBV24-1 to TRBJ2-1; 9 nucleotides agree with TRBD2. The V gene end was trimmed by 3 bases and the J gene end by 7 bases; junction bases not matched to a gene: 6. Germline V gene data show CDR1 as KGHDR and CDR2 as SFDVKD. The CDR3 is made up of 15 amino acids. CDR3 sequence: CATSDPGLAQNEQFF. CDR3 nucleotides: TGTGCCACCAGTGATCCGGGACTAGCTCAAAATGAGCAGTTCTTC.

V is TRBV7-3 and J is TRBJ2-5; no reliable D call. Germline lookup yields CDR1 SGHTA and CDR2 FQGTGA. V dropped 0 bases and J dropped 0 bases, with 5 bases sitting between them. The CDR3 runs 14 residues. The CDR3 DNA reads TGTGCCAGCAGCTTAACAACTTACCAAGAGACCCAGTACTTC. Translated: CASSLTTYQETQYF.

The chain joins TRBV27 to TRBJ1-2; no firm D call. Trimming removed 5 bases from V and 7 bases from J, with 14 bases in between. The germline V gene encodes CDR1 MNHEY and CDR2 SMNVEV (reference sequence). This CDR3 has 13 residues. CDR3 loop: CASSIGEGFGYTF. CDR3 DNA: TGTGCCAGCAGTATCGGAGAGGGATTTGGCTACACCTTC.

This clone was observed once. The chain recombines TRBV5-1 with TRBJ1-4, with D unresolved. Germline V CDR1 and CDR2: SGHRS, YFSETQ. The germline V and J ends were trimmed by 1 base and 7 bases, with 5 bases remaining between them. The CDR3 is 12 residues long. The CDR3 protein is CASSLSGEKLFF. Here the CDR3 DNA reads TGCGCCAGCAGCTTGAGCGGTGAAAAACTGTTTTTT. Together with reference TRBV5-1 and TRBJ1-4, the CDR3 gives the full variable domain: KAGVTQTPRYLIKTRGQQVTLSCSPISGHRSVSWYQQTPGQGLQFLFEYFSETQRNKGNFPGRFSGRQFSNSRSEMNVSTLELGDSALYLCASSLSGEKLFFGSGTQLSVL.

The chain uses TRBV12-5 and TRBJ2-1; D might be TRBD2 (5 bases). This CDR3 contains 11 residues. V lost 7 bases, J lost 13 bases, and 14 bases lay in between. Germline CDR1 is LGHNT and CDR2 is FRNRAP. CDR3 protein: CASVRTLYQFF. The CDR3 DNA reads TGTGCTAGTGTTAGGACTCTATATCAGTTCTTC. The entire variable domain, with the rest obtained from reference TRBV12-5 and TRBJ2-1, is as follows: DARVTQTPRHKVTEMGQEVTMRCQPILGHNTVFWYRQTMMQGLELLAYFRNRAPLDDSGMPKDRFSAEMPDATLATLKIQPSEPRDSAVYFCASVRTLYQFFGPGTRLTVL.

The CDR3 region is CASSFGQGYGYTF. The CDR3 DNA reads TGTGCCAGCAGTTTCGGCCAGGGGTATGGCTACACCTTC. The V gene is TRBV27, the J gene TRBJ1-2; D might be TRBD1 (6 bases). Per germline, CDR1 MNHEY and CDR2 SMNVEV (reference sequence). Trimming pared 3 bases from V and 5 bases from J, leaving 10 bases between. CDR3 length: 13 residues.

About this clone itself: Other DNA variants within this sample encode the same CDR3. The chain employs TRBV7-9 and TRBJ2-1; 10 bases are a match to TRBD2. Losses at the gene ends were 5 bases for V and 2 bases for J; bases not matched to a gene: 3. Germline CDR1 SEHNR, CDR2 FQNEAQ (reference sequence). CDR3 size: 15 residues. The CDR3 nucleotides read TGTGCCAGCAGCCGAGCGGGGGGGCCCTACAATGAGCAGTTCTTC. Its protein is CASSRAGGPYNEQFF.

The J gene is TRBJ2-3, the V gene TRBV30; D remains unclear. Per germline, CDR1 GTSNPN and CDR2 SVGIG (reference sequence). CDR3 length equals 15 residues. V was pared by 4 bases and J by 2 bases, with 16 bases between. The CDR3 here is CAWNLGRTFTDTQYF. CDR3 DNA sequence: TGTGCCTGGAACCTTGGGCGAACCTTCACAGATACGCAGTATTTT.

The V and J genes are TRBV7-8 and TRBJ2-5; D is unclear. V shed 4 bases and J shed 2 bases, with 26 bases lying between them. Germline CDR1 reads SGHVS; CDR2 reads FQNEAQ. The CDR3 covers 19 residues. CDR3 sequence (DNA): TGTGCCAGCAGCTCGACGCTACAGAATAACATTCCAGAACAAGAGACCCAGTACTTC. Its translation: CASSSTLQNNIPEQETQYF.